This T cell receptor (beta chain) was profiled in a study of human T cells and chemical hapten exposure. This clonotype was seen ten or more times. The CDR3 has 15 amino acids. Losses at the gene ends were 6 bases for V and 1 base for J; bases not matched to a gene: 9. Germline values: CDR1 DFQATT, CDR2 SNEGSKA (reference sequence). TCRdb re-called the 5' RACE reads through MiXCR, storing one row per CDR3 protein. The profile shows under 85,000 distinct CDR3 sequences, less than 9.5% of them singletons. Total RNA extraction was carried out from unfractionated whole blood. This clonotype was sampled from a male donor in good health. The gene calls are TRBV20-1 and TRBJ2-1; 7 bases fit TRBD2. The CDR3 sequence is CSAVLGGGSYNEQFF. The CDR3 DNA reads TGCAGTGCAGTGTTGGGGGGAGGGTCCTACAATGAGCAGTTCTTC.